The clone carrying this TCR beta chain is labeled medium-sized. Alpha and beta constant-region primers primed reverse transcription of around 500 ng RNA. Using multiplexing indices, alpha and beta chain libraries were generated apart by chain-specific third strand synthesis. Using its own MiXCR run on the 5' RACE reads, TCRdb lists one record per CDR3 protein. The sample has 4,500 to 7,000 distinct CDR3 sequences; about 10% are singletons. This specimen belongs to a study of HIV-infected patients and healthy controls. Roughly three months, about 14 weeks, into antiretroviral therapy, follow-up blood was collected. No cell fractionation was done, so the repertoire covers all unsorted peripheral blood T cells. The CDR3 is 12 residues long. CDR1 and CDR2 from the germline V gene are MNHEY and SVGEGT. Trimming removed 2 bases from V and 10 bases from J, with 11 bases in between.

The source is an adult with HIV infection. The input for sequencing was blood, taken during antiretroviral therapy. The chain carries TRBV6-2 or TRBV6-3 and TRBJ1-1; D is unclear. CDR3 DNA: TGTGCCAGCAGTTACGTCGTAACCCGAGCTTTCTTT. This codes for CASSYVVTRAFF.